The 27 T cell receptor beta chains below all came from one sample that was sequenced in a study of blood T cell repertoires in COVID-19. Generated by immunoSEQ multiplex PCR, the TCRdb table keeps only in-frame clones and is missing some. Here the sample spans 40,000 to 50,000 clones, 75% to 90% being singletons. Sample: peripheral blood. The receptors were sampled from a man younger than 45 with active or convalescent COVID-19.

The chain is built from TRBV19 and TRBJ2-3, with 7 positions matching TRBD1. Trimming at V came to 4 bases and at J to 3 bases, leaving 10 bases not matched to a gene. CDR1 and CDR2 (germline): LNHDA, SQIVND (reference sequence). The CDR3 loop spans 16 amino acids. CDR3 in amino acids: CASSRRKGAWTDTQYF. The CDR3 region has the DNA TGTGCCAGTAGTAGAAGGAAGGGGGCATGGACAGATACGCAGTATTTT.

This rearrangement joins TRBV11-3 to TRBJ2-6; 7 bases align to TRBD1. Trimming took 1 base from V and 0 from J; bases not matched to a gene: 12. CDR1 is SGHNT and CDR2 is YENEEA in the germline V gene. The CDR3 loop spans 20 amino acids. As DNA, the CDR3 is TGTGCCAGCAGCTTAGTCACAGGGGTGGACTTAAGCTCTGGGGCCAACGTCCTGACTTTC. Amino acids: CASSLVTGVDLSSGANVLTF.

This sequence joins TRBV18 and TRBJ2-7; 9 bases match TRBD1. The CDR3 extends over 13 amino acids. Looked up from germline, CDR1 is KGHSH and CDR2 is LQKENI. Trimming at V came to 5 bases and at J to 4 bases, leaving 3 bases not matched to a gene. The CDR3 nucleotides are TGTGCCAGCTCATCGACAGGGGGGTACGAGCAGTACTTC. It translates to CASSSTGGYEQYF.

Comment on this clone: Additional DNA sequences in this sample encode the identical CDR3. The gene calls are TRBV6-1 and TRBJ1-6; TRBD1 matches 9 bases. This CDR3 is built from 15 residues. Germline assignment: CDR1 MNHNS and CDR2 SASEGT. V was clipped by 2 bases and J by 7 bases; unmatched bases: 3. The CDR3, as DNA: TGTGCCAGCAGTGAAATCGGACAGGGGAATTCACCCCTCCACTTT. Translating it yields CASSEIGQGNSPLHF.

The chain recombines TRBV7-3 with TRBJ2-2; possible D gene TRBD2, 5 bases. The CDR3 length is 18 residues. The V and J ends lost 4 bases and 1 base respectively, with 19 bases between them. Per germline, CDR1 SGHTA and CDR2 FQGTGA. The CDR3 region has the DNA TGTGCCAGCAGCTCCAGCTCAGGAGGCGGGCGGAACACCGGGGAGCTGTTTTTT. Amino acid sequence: CASSSSSGGGRNTGELFF.

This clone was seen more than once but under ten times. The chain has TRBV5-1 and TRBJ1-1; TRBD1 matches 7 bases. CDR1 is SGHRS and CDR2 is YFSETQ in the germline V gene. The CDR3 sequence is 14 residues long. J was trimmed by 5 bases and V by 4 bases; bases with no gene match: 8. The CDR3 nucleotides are TGCGCCAGCAGCACTAAGCCAGGGGGGACTGAAGCTTTCTTT. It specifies CASSTKPGGTEAFF.

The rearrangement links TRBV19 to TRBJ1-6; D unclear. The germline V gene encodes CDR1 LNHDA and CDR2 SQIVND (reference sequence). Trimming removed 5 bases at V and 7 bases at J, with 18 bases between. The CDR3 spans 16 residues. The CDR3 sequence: CASSPPQPVRNSPLHF. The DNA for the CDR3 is TGTGCCAGTAGTCCCCCCCAACCCGTCAGGAATTCACCCCTCCACTTT.

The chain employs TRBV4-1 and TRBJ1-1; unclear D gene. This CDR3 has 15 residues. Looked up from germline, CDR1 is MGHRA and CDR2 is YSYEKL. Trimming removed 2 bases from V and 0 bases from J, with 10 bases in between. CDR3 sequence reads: CASSQNENLNTEAFF. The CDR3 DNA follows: TGCGCCAGCAGCCAAAACGAGAATCTGAACACTGAAGCTTTCTTT.

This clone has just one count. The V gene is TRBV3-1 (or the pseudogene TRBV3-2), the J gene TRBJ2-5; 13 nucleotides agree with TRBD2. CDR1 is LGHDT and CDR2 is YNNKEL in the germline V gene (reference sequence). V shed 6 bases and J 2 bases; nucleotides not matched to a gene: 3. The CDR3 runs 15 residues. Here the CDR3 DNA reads TGTGCCAGCAGGGAGACTAGCGGGGGGCAAGAGACCCAGTACTTC. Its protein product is CASRETSGGQETQYF.

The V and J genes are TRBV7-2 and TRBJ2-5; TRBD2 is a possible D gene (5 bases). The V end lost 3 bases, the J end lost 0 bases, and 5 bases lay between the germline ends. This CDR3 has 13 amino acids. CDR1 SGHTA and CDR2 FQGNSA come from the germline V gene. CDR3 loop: CASSFGNQETQYF. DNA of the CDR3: TGTGCCAGCAGCTTCGGGAACCAAGAGACCCAGTACTTC. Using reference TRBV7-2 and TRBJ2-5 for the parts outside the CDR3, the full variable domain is GAGVSQSPSNKVTEKGKDVELRCDPISGHTALYWYRQSLGQGLEFLIYFQGNSAPDKSGLPSDRFSAERTGGSVSTLTIQRTQQEDSAVYLCASSFGNQETQYFGPGTRLLVL.

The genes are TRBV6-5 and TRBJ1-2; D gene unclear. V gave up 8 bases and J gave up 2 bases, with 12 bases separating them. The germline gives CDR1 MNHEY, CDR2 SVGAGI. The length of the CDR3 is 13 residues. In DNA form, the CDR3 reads TGTGCCAGCGGCCTAGCCGTGAACTATGGCTACACCTTC. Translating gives CASGLAVNYGYTF.

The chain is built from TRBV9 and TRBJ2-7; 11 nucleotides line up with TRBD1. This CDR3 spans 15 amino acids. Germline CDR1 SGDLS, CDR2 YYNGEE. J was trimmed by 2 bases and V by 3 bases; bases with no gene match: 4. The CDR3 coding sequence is TGTGCCAGCAGCGCCCCGGGACAGGGGGCCTACGAGCAGTACGTC. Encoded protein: CASSAPGQGAYEQYV.

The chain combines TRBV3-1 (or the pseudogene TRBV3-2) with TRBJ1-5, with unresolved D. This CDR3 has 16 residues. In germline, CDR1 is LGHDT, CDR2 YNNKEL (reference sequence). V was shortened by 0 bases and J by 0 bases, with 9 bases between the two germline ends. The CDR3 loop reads CASSQDWPNSNQPQHF. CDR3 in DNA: TGTGCCAGCAGCCAAGATTGGCCGAATAGCAATCAGCCCCAGCATTTT.

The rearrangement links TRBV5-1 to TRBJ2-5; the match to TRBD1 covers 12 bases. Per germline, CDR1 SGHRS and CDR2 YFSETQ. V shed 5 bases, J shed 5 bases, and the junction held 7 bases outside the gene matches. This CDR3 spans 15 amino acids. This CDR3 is CASRTGTGGSETQYF. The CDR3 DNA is TGCGCCAGCAGAACCGGGACAGGGGGCTCGGAGACCCAGTACTTC.

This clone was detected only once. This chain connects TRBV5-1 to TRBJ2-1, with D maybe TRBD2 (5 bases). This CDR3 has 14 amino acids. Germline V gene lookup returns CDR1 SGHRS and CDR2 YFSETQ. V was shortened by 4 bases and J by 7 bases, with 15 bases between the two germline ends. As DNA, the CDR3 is TGCGCCAGCAGCCTTAGCGTTTCTGGGAATGAGCAGTTCTTC. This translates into CASSLSVSGNEQFF.

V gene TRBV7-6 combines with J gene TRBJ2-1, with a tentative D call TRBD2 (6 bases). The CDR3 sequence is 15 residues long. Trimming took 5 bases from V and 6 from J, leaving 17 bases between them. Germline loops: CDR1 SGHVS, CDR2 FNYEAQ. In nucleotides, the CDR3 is TGTGCCAGCAGCGTGACTAGTCTAGAGGCCAATGAGCAGTTCTTC. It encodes CASSVTSLEANEQFF.

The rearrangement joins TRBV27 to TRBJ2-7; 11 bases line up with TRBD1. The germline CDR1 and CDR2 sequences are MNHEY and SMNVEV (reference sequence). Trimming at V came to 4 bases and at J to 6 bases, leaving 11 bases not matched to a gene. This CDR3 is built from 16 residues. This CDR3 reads CASSSLLGTGGFEQYF. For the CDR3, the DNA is TGTGCCAGCAGTTCTCTTCTCGGGACAGGGGGATTCGAGCAGTACTTC.

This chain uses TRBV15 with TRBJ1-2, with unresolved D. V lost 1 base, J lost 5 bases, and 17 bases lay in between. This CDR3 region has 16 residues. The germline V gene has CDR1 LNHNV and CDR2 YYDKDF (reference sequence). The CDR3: CATSRGATGVQYGYTF. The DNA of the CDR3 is TGTGCCACCAGCAGAGGGGCAACCGGGGTCCAATATGGCTACACCTTC.

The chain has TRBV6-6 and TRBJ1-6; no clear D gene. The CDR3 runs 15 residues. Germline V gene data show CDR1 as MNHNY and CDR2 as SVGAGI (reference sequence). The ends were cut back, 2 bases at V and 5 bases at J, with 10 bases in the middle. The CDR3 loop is CASSYRQANNSPLHF. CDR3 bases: TGTGCCAGCAGTTACCGGCAGGCCAATAATTCACCCCTCCACTTT.

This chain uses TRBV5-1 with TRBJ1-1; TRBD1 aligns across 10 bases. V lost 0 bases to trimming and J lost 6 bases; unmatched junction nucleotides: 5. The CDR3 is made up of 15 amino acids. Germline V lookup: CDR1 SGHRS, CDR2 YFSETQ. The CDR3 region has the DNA TGCGCCAGCAGCTTGGTGGGACAGGGGAGCGCTGAAGCTTTCTTT. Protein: CASSLVGQGSAEAFF.

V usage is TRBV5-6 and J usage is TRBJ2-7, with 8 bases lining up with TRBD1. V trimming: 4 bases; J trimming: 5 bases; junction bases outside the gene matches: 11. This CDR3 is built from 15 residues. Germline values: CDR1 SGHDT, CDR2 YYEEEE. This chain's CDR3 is CASSNKRTGRNEQYF. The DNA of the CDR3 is TGTGCCAGCAGCAATAAGCGGACAGGGAGGAACGAGCAGTACTTC. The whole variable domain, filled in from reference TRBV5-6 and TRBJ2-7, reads DAGVTQSPTHLIKTRGQQVTLRCSPKSGHDTVSWYQQALGQGPQFIFQYYEEEERQRGNFPDRFSGHQFPNYSSELNVNALLLGDSALYLCASSNKRTGRNEQYFGPGTRLTVT.

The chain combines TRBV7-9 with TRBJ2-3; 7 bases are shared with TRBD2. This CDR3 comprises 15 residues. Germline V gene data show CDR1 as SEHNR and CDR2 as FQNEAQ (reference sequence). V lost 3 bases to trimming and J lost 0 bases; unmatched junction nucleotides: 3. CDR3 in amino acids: CASSFSGPSTDTQYF. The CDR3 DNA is TGTGCCAGCAGCTTTAGCGGGCCTAGCACAGATACGCAGTATTTT.

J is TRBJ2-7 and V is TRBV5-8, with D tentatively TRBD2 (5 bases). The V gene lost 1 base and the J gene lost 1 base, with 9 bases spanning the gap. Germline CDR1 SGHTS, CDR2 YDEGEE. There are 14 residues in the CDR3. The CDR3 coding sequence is TGTGCCAGCAGCTTGATTTGGGAGTCCTACGAGCAGTACGTC. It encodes CASSLIWESYEQYV.

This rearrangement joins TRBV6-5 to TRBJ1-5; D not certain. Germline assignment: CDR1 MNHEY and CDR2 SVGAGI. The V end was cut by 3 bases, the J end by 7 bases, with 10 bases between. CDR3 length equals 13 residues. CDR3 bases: TGTGCCAGCAGTTATGGTAGCGGGCAGCCCCAGCATTTT. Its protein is CASSYGSGQPQHF.

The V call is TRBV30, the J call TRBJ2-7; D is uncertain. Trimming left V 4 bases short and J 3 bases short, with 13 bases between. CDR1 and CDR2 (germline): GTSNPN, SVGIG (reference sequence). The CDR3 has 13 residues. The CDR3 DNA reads TGTGCCTGGATGTGGCAGAATCTCTACGAGCAGTACTTC. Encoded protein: CAWMWQNLYEQYF.

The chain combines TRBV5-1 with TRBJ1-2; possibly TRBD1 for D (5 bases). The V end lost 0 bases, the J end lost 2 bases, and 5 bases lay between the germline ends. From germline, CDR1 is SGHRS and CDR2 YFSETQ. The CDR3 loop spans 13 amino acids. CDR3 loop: CASSLDRNYGYTF. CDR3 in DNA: TGCGCCAGCAGCTTGGACAGGAACTATGGCTACACCTTC.

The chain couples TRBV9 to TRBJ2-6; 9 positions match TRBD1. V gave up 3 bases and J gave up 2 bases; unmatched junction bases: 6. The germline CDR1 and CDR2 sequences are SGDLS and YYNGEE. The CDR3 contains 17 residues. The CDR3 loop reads CASSAQGARAGANVLTF. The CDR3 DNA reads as TGTGCCAGCAGCGCACAGGGGGCTAGGGCTGGGGCCAACGTCCTGACTTTC.